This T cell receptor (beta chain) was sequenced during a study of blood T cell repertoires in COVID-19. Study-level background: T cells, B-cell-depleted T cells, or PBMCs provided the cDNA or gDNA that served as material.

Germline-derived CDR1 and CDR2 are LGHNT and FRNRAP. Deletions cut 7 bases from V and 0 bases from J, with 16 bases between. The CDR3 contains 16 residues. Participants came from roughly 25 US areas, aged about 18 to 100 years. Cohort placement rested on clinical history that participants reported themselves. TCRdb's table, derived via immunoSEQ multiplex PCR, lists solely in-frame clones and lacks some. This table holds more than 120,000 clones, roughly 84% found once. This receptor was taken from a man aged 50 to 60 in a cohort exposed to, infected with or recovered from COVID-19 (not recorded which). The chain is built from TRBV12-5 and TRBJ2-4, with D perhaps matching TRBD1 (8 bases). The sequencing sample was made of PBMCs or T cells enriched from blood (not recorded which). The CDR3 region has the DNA TGTGCTAGTGCCAAAACAGGGGGGGCAGCCAAAAACATTCAGTACTTC. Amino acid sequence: CASAKTGGAAKNIQYF.